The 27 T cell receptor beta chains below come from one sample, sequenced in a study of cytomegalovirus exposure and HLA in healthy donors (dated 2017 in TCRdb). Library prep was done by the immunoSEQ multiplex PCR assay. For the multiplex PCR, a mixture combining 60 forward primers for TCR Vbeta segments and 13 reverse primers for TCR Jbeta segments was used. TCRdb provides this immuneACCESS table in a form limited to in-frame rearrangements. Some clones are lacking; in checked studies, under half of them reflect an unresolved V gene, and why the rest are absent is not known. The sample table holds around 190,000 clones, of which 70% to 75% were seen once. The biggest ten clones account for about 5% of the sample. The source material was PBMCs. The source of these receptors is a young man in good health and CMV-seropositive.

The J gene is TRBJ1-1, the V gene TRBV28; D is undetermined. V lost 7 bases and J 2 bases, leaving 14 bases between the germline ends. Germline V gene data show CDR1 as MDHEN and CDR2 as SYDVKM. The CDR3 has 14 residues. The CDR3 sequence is CASTLGRVNTEAFF. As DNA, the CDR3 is TGTGCCAGCACCCTAGGCCGAGTTAACACTGAAGCTTTCTTT.

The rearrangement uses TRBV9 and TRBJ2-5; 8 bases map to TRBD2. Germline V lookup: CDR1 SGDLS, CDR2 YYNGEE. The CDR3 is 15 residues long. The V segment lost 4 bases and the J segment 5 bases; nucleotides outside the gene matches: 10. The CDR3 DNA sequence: TGTGCCAGCAGCAAGAGGGGACTAGGTTACGAGACCCAGTACTTC. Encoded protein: CASSKRGLGYETQYF.

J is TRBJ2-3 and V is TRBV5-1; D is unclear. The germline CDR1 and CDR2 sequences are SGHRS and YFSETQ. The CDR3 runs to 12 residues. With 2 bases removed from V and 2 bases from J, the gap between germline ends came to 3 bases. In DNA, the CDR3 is TGCGCCAGCAGCTTCATCACAGATACGCAGTATTTT. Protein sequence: CASSFITDTQYF.

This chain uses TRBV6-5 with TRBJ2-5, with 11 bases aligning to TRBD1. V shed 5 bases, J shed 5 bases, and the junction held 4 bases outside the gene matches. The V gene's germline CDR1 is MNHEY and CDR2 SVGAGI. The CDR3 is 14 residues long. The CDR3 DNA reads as TGTGCCAGCAGTCCGGGACAGGGGGGCGAGACCCAGTACTTC. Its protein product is CASSPGQGGETQYF.

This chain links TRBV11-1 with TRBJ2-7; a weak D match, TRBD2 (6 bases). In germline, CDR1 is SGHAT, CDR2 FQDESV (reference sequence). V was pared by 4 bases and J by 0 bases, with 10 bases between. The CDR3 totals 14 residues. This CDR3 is CASSWGESSYEQYF. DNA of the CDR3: TGTGCCAGCAGCTGGGGGGAGAGCTCCTACGAGCAGTACTTC. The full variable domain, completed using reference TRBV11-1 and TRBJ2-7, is EAEVAQSPRYKITEKSQAVAFWCDPISGHATLYWYRQILGQGPELLVQFQDESVVDDSQLPKDRFSAERLKGVDSTLKIQPAELGDSAMYLCASSWGESSYEQYFGPGTRLTVT.

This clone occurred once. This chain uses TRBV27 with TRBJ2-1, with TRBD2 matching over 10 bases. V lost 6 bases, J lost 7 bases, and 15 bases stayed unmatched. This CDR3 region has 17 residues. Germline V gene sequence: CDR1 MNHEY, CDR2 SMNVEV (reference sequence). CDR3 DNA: TGTGCCAGCAGCCCTCCTTTTCTAGCGGGAGTCGTAAATGAGCAGTTCTTC. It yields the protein CASSPPFLAGVVNEQFF.

The CDR3 spells CASSPTGKRNTEAFF. The CDR3, as DNA: TGTGCCAGCAGCCCGACAGGGAAAAGGAACACTGAAGCTTTCTTT. This sequence joins TRBV7-2 and TRBJ1-1; the match to TRBD1 covers 7 bases. Trimming took 5 bases from V and 1 from J; bases not matched to a gene: 7. From germline, CDR1 is SGHTA and CDR2 FQGNSA. This CDR3 comprises 15 residues.

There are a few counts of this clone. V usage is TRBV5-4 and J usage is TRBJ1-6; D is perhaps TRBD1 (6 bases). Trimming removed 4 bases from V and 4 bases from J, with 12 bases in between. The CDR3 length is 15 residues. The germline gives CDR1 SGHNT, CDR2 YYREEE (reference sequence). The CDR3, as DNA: TGTGCCAGCAGCAACGGACAGCAATATAATTCACCCCTCCACTTT. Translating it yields CASSNGQQYNSPLHF.

CDR3 nucleotides: TGTGCCAGCAGCTTGACTAGCGGGGCCCCTGGGAATGAGCAGTTCTTC. Protein product: CASSLTSGAPGNEQFF. This chain links TRBV11-3 with TRBJ2-1, with TRBD2 matching over 11 bases. V lost 3 bases and J lost 7; bases outside the gene matches: 8. Per germline, CDR1 SGHNT and CDR2 YENEEA. This CDR3 region has 16 residues.

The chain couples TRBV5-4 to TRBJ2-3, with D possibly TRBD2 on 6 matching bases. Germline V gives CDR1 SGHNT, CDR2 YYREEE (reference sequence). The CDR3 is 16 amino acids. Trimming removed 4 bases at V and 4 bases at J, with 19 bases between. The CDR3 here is CASSPEGSLWADTQYF. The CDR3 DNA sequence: TGTGCCAGCAGCCCGGAGGGCTCCCTGTGGGCAGATACGCAGTATTTT.

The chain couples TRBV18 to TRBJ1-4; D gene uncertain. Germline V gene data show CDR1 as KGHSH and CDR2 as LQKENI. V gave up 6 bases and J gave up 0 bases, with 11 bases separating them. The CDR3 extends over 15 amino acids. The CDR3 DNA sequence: TGTGCCAGCTCTGCCACAGACGCAACTAATGAAAAACTGTTTTTT. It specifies CASSATDATNEKLFF. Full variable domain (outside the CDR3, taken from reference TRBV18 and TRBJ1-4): NAGVMQNPRHLVRRRGQEARLRCSPMKGHSHVYWYRQLPEEGLKFMVYLQKENIIDESGMPKERFSAEFPKEGPSILRIQQVVRGDSAAYFCASSATDATNEKLFFGSGTQLSVL.

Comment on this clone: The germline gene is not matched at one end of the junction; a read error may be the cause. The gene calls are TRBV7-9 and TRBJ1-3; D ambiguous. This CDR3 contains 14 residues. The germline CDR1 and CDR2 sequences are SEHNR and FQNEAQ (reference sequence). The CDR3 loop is CSSSFEGLGNTIYF. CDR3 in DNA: TGTTCCAGCAGCTTTGAGGGCCTGGGAAACACCATATATTTT. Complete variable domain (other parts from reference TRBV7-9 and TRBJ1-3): DTGVSQNPRHKITKRGQNVTFRCDPISEHNRLYWYRQTLGQGPEFLTYFQNEAQLEKSRLLSDRFSAERPKGSFSTLEIQRTEQGDSAMYLCSSSFEGLGNTIYFGEGSWLTVV.

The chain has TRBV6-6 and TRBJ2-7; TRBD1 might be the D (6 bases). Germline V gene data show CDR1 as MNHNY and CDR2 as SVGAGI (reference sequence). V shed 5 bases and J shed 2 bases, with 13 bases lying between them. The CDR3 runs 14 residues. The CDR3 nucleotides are TGTGCCAGCAGTCTACAGGGTCCCCCCTACGAGCAGTACTTC. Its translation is CASSLQGPPYEQYF.

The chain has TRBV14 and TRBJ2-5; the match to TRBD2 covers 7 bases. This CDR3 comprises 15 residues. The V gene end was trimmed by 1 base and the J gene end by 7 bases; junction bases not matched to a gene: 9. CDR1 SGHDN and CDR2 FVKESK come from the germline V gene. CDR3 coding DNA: TGTGCCAGCAGCCAAGTGAGCGGGGTTGTGGGGACCCAGTACTTC. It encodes CASSQVSGVVGTQYF.

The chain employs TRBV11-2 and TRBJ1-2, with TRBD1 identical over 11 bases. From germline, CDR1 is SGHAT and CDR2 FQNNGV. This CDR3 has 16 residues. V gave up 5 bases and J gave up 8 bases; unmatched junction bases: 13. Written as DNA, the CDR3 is TGTGCCAGCAGCCCCCCTGGACAGGGGGCGTCGGAAGGCTACACCTTC. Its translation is CASSPPGQGASEGYTF.

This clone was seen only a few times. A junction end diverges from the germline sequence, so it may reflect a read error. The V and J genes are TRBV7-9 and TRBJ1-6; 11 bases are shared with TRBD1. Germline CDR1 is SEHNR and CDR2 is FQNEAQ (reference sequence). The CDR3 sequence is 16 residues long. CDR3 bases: TGTTCCAGCAGCATCGGACAGGGGGCCGGCAATTCACCCCTCCACTTT. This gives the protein CSSSIGQGAGNSPLHF.

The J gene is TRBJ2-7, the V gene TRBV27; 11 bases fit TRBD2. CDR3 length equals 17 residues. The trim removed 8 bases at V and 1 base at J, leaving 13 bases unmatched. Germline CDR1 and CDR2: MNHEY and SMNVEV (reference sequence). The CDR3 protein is CASRLTGTSGYSYEQYF. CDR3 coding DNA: TGTGCCAGCCGGCTAACCGGGACTAGCGGTTATTCCTACGAGCAGTACTTC.

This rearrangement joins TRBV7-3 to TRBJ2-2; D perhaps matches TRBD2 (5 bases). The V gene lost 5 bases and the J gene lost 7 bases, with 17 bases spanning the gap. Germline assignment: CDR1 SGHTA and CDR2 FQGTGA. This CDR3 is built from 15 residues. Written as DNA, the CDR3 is TGTGCCAGCAGCCTAGGTGCCGGACGGGGCGGGGAGCTGTTTTTT. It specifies CASSLGAGRGGELFF.

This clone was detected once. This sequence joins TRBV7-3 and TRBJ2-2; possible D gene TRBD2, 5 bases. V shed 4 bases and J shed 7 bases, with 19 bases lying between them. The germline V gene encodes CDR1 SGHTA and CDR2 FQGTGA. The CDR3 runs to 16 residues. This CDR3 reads CASSSSATRQVGELFF. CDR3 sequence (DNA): TGTGCCAGCAGCTCCTCCGCCACTAGGCAGGTCGGGGAGCTGTTTTTT. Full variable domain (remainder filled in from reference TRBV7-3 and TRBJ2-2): GAGVSQTPSNKVTEKGKYVELRCDPISGHTALYWYRQSLGQGPEFLIYFQGTGAADDSGLPNDRFFAVRPEGSVSTLKIQRTERGDSAVYLCASSSSATRQVGELFFGEGSRLTVL.

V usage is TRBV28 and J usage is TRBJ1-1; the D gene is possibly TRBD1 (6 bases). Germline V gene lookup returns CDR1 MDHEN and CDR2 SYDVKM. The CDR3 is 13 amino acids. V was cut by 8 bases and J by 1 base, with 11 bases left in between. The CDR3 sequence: CASLDRTNTEAFF. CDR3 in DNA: TGTGCCAGCCTCGACAGGACGAACACTGAAGCTTTCTTT.

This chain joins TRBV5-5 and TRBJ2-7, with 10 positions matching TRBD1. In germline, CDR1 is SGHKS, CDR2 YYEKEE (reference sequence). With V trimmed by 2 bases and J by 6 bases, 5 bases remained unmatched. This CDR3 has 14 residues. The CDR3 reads CASSFGGTGVEQYF. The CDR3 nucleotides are TGTGCCAGCAGCTTTGGAGGGACAGGGGTCGAGCAGTACTTC.

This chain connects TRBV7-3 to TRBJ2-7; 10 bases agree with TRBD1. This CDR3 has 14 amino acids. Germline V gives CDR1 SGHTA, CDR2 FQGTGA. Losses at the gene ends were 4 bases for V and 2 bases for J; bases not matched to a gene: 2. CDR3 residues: CASSSGTGAYEQYF. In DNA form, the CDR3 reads TGTGCCAGCAGCTCGGGGACAGGGGCCTACGAGCAGTACTTC.

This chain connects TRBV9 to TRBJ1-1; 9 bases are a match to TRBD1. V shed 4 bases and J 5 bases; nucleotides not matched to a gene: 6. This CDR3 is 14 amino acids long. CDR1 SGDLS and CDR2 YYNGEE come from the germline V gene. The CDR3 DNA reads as TGTGCCAGCAGCAGCAACAGGGGGCGTACTGAAGCTTTCTTT. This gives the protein CASSSNRGRTEAFF.

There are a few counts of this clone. The chain's CDR3 is CASSNMGGRGGETQYF. The CDR3 nucleotides are TGTGCCAGCAGCAACATGGGTGGGCGGGGGGGAGAGACCCAGTACTTC. The chain links TRBV7-2 to TRBJ2-5, with TRBD2 matching 9 bases. The trim removed 5 bases at V and 4 bases at J, leaving 11 bases unmatched. Germline CDR1 and CDR2: SGHTA and FQGNSA. The CDR3 length is 16 residues.

Here the CDR3 reads CAWSPGFAYNEQFF. Written as DNA, the CDR3 is TGTGCCTGGTCTCCGGGTTTCGCCTACAATGAGCAGTTCTTC. V and J are TRBV30 and TRBJ2-1, with D unclear. V shed 5 bases and J shed 2 bases, with 13 bases lying between them. The CDR3 contains 14 residues. The germline V gene has CDR1 GTSNPN and CDR2 SVGIG (reference sequence).

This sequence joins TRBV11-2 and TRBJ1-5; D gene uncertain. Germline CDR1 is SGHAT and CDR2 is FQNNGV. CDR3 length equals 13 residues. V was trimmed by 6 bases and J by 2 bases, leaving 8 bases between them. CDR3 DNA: TGTGCCAGCAGTCCGGGAGGCAATCAGCCCCAGCATTTT. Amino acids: CASSPGGNQPQHF.

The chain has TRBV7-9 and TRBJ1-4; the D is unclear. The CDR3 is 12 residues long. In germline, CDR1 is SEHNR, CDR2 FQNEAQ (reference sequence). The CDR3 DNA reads TGTTCCGGATCGACTGCTAATGAAAAACTGTTTTTT. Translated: CSGSTANEKLFF.